These 2 T cell receptor beta chains were sequenced from one sample in a study of cytomegalovirus exposure and HLA in healthy donors. This table comes from immunoSEQ multiplex PCR, and its TCRdb copy is limited to in-frame clones, with some not included. The profile shows fewer than 150,000 clones, about 82% of them singletons. Sample: PBMCs. These receptors were collected from a man between 18 and 29 years old in good health and CMV-seronegative.

V and J are TRBV30 and TRBJ2-7, with TRBD1 as a possible D gene (5 bases). The CDR3 length is 15 residues. CDR1 GTSNPN and CDR2 SVGIG come from the germline V gene (reference sequence). V was cut by 0 bases and J by 5 bases, with 17 bases left in between. CDR3: CAWSVQAGFIDEQYF. The CDR3 coding sequence is TGTGCCTGGAGTGTACAGGCAGGGTTTATAGACGAGCAGTACTTC.

This chain connects TRBV25-1 to TRBJ2-1, with TRBD1 as a possible D gene (6 bases). V gave up 3 bases and J gave up 10 bases, with 13 bases separating them. Germline assignment: CDR1 MGHDK and CDR2 SYGVNS. There are 13 residues in the CDR3. CDR3 sequence reads: CASSEGIGTEQFF. CDR3 nucleotide sequence: TGTGCCAGCAGTGAGGGAATCGGGACAGAGCAGTTCTTC. Drawing the rest from reference TRBV25-1 and TRBJ2-1, the complete variable domain is EADIYQTPRYLVIGTGKKITLECSQTMGHDKMYWYQQDPGMELHLIHYSYGVNSTEKGDLSSESTVSRIRTEHFPLTLESARPSHTSQYLCASSEGIGTEQFFGPGTRLTVL.